These 4 T cell receptor beta chains originate from one sample sequenced in a study of cytomegalovirus exposure and HLA in healthy donors. With 60 Vbeta and 13 Jbeta primers, the PCR was carried out. Some clones are missing from TCRdb's copy, which holds only in-frame ones; the method was immunoSEQ multiplex PCR. This sample contains 70,000 or so clones. The sequenced sample was PBMCs. The receptors stem from a boy aged 5-17 years in good health and CMV-seronegative.

The chain employs TRBV30 and TRBJ1-3, with D tentatively TRBD1 (6 bases). The CDR3 extends over 15 amino acids. The ends were cut back, 2 bases at V and 0 bases at J, with 11 bases in the middle. CDR1 GTSNPN and CDR2 SVGIG come from the germline V gene (reference sequence). The CDR3 nucleotides are TGTGCCTGGAGTCTGGGACAACGCTCTGGAAACACCATATATTTT. It translates to CAWSLGQRSGNTIYF.

The chain is built from TRBV4-1 and TRBJ2-1, with TRBD1 matching over 7 bases. Looked up from germline, CDR1 is MGHRA and CDR2 is YSYEKL. The V segment lost 0 bases and the J segment 2 bases; nucleotides outside the gene matches: 7. The CDR3 consists of 17 residues. The chain's CDR3 is CASSQDQGTATYNEQFF. CDR3 DNA sequence: TGCGCCAGCAGCCAAGATCAGGGGACAGCAACCTACAATGAGCAGTTCTTC.

The rearrangement joins TRBV5-4 to TRBJ1-2; D is uncertain. Germline V gives CDR1 SGHNT, CDR2 YYREEE (reference sequence). V was cut by 6 bases and J by 4 bases, with 13 bases left in between. This CDR3 has 13 residues. DNA for the CDR3: TGTGCCAGCACCGCCCCTCCAGGCTATGGCTACACCTTC. This encodes CASTAPPGYGYTF.

This sequence joins TRBV19 and TRBJ1-2; 8 bases fit TRBD1. Trimming at V came to 5 bases and at J to 0 bases, leaving 5 bases not matched to a gene. This CDR3 contains 15 residues. Germline assignment: CDR1 LNHDA and CDR2 SQIVND (reference sequence). In DNA, the CDR3 is TGTGCCAGTAGTCCGACAGGGGCACCTAACTATGGCTACACCTTC. Amino acids: CASSPTGAPNYGYTF.